What follows is one T cell receptor (beta chain) and its context. In its sample, this clonotype was seen many times. No cognate antigen has been identified for it. No much larger clone exists at a distance of one base, and base qualities are not known. The data were obtained in a study of T-cell memory formation after mild COVID-19 (TCRdb year 2021). At the level of the whole study: TCR sequence clusters from the two donors were largely donor specific. T-cell clones expanding and contracting after mild COVID-19 in a couple of donors were tracked by longitudinal TCRalpha and TCRbeta repertoire sequencing. Two young, previously healthy adult volunteers made up the cohort, one male and one female. Overall study outcomes, separate from this receptor: Some responding clones were found in pre-infection memory, which suggests that pre-existing cross-reactive memory T cells took part in the SARS-CoV-2 response. Whether the second-wave clones peaking on day 37 were SARS-CoV-2 specific was not confirmed. Contracting CD4+ clones turned up mainly in the CM and EM memory subsets, whereas EMRA was where CD8+ clones were enriched. Clones contracting from day 15 to 85 had balanced CD4/CD8 phenotypes, while a second wave expanding from day 15 to 37 was biased towards CD4+. The study included only a couple of mild cases, and larger cohorts that include severe cases with pre-infection samples were judged to be necessary.

The trim is 0 bases for V and 1 base for J, with a gap of 6 bases between the germline ends. The germline V gene supplies CDR1 MGHRA and CDR2 YSYEKL. The CDR3, from cysteine to phenylalanine, totals 14 residues. Here the CDR3 DNA is all that survives: 42 bases in frame from base 1. The listed sequencing device is Illumina NovaSeq 6000. TCRalpha and TCRbeta cDNA libraries were constructed by 5'RACE with constant-segment primers, with sample barcodes and unique molecular identifiers being introduced. RNA was extracted from every sample with Trizol reagent. The libraries were amplified in two PCR steps, and the second step added a second sample barcode and Illumina TruSeq adapters. The libraries were sequenced on an Illumina NovaSeq using 2 x 150 bp paired-end reads. Turning to the authors' computational methods: The reads were demultiplexed and collapsed into UMI-guided consensus sequences using migec v1.2.7. Using mixcr v2.1.11, UMI consensuses were aligned to TRA and TRB V and J templates and then assembled into clonotypes. A clonotype was counted as expanded or contracted only if both edgeR and NoisET called the change significant, with noise models trained on biological replicates. For edgeR calls, the thresholds were a false discovery rate-adjusted p below 0.01 and a log2 fold-change of 1. As an exploratory analysis of dynamics, max-normalized trajectories of the 1000 most abundant clonotypes were examined with PCA combined with hierarchical clustering. Each responding clone was given a CD4 or CD8 phenotype based on the CD4+ and CD8+ repertoires, which had been sequenced separately. TCRdb trimmed public reads at Q25 via fastp, called clones via MiXCR and kept in-frame beta chains. Each record represents a unique CDR3 protein, reported with the most common genes and DNA among its rows. These V and J calls are TCRdb output, not the study's own analysis. The sample table contains more than 110,000 distinct CDR3 sequences; only one count was recorded for 14% of them. About 26% of the sample is taken by the ten largest.

PBMCs were isolated by Ficoll-Paque density gradient centrifugation. The V gene is TRBV4-1 and the J gene is TRBJ1-1, with the D gene call left open. Sequenced material: PBMCs or a T cell subset sorted from them (not recorded which). The receptor's source is an adult woman who had mild COVID-19 (a few samples of this study predate the infection). The sample titles of this study are shuffled in the database, so cell type and time point are left out; the donor was told from shared clones. CDR3 reads: CASSQDRRNTEAFF. The nucleotides read TGCGCCAGCAGCCAAGACCGGCGGAACACTGAAGCTTTCTTT.